The 24 T cell receptor beta chains listed next were all sequenced from one sample in a study of T cell repertoires in cytomegalovirus infection. One entry per CDR3 protein results from TCRdb running MiXCR on the reads. Of 80,000 to 90,000 distinct CDR3 sequences listed, about half were seen once; the top ten hold roughly 93%. Their specific antigens are unknown. The sample here was CD8+ T cells from cultured PBMCs, taken from culture after CMV antigen stimulation. All receptors derive from a human donor in good health (CMV status not recorded). Some clones in this sample may be carry-over from other donors' samples.

The J gene is TRBJ1-4, the V gene TRBV28; 10 bases map to TRBD1. Germline CDR1 and CDR2: MDHEN and SYDVKM. CDR3 length: 12 residues. V shed 6 bases and J 13 bases; nucleotides not matched to a gene: 5. In DNA, the CDR3 is TGTGCCAGCAGGGCGTGGACAGGGGGACTGTTTTTT. Protein product: CASRAWTGGLFF.

This chain joins TRBV7-6 and TRBJ2-1; 8 bases are a match to TRBD2. In germline, CDR1 is SGHVS, CDR2 FNYEAQ. The CDR3 sequence is 18 residues long. Unmatched junction bases numbered 14, after V lost 1 base and J lost 6 bases. The CDR3 reads CASSLVGREGQSRNEQFF. The CDR3 DNA follows: TGTGCCAGCAGCTTAGTCGGCCGGGAGGGCCAGTCTCGCAATGAGCAGTTCTTC.

The chain recombines TRBV11-2 with TRBJ2-7; possible D gene TRBD1, 7 bases. CDR1 is SGHAT and CDR2 is FQNNGV in the germline V gene. Trimming removed 3 bases at V and 4 bases at J, with 22 bases between. The CDR3 contains 17 residues. CDR3 in amino acids: CASSLQGVSGSLYEQYF. Written as DNA, the CDR3 is TGTGCCAGCAGCTTGCAGGGGGTTAGCGGATCCCTATACGAGCAGTACTTC.

This chain uses TRBV11-2 with TRBJ2-2; 9 bases match TRBD1. Trimming removed 1 base from V and 7 bases from J; junction bases left unmatched: 4. The CDR3 length is 15 residues. Per the germline V gene, CDR1 is SGHAT and CDR2 is FQNNGV. CDR3 DNA sequence: TGTGCCAGCAGCTTAGGTACAGGGGGCATCGGGGAGCTGTTTTTT. It is translated as CASSLGTGGIGELFF.

V usage is TRBV11-2 and J usage is TRBJ2-2; 13 positions match TRBD2. The CDR3 is 20 amino acids. The V gene's germline CDR1 is SGHAT and CDR2 FQNNGV. With V trimmed by 6 bases and J by 7 bases, 20 bases remained unmatched. DNA of the CDR3: TGTGCCAGCAGTGCCTCCTATCGACTAGCGGGAGGCCCTTGGGGCGGGGAGCTGTTTTTT. This codes for CASSASYRLAGGPWGGELFF.

The CDR3 sequence: CASSYGRKTQYF. CDR3 nucleotides: TGTGCCAGCAGTTATGGGAGAAAGACCCAGTACTTC. The rearrangement joins TRBV6-1 to TRBJ2-5; weak D call: TRBD2 (5 bases). Trimming took off 5 bases at V and 6 bases at J, with 10 bases between the two ends. Per germline, CDR1 MNHNS and CDR2 SASEGT. This CDR3 comprises 12 residues.

This sequence joins TRBV15 and TRBJ2-7; possible D gene TRBD1, 5 bases. The germline V gene encodes CDR1 LNHNV and CDR2 YYDKDF (reference sequence). This CDR3 is 13 amino acids long. V lost 0 bases to trimming and J lost 6 bases, with 9 bases between them. The CDR3 loop reads CATSRELRGEQYF. The DNA for the CDR3 is TGTGCCACCAGCAGAGAACTAAGGGGCGAGCAGTACTTC.

In this sample, this clonotype turned up a few times. The J gene is TRBJ2-1, the V gene TRBV12-3 or TRBV12-4; 7 positions agree with TRBD2. The CDR3 is 15 residues long. The ends lost 1 base at V and 6 bases at J; junction bases unmatched: 6. The CDR3, as DNA: TGTGCCAGCAGTTTAGTAGAATCGGGGGGCAATGAGCAGTTCTTC. Translation: CASSLVESGGNEQFF.

Only a few counts were recorded for this clonotype. The chain couples TRBV10-3 to TRBJ1-1, with D perhaps TRBD1 (5 bases). The germline V gene encodes CDR1 ENHRY and CDR2 SYGVKD. The CDR3 sequence is 14 residues long. Trimming pared 6 bases from V and 1 base from J, leaving 12 bases between. CDR3 DNA sequence: TGTGCCATCAGGAGGGACGGGGGGAACACTGAAGCTTTCTTT. Amino acid sequence: CAIRRDGGNTEAFF.

The chain couples TRBV7-3 to TRBJ2-1, with D perhaps TRBD2 (5 bases). This CDR3 comprises 13 residues. Germline V CDR1 and CDR2: SGHTA, FQGTGA. Trimming shortened V by 5 bases and J by 7 bases, and 12 bases separated the two germline ends. For the CDR3, the DNA is TGTGCCAGCAGCCCCAGCGGCCGGAATGAGCAGTTCTTC. This encodes CASSPSGRNEQFF.

The chain carries TRBV7-9 and TRBJ1-3; D remains ambiguous. In germline, CDR1 is SEHNR, CDR2 FQNEAQ (reference sequence). This CDR3 spans 14 amino acids. V shed 1 base and J shed 0 bases, with 4 bases lying between them. CDR3 region: CASSLEVSGNTIYF. As DNA, the CDR3 is TGTGCCAGCAGCTTAGAGGTCTCTGGAAACACCATATATTTT.

The gene calls are TRBV6-5 and TRBJ1-1, with TRBD1 identical over 7 bases. The CDR3 contains 17 residues. From germline, CDR1 is MNHEY and CDR2 SVGAGI. J gave up 0 bases and V 0 bases, and 7 bases lay outside the gene matches. The CDR3 region is CASSYSDRAPMNTEAFF. The CDR3 DNA sequence: TGTGCCAGCAGTTACTCCGACAGGGCCCCCATGAACACTGAAGCTTTCTTT.

The chain carries TRBV7-2 and TRBJ1-4; D remains unclear. CDR1 and CDR2 (germline): SGHTA, FQGNSA. The V gene lost 2 bases and the J gene lost 6 bases, with 10 bases spanning the gap. The CDR3 runs to 14 residues. The CDR3 nucleotides are TGTGCCAGCAGCTTAATCGGGAGGGATGAAAAACTGTTTTTT. The encoded protein is CASSLIGRDEKLFF.

The chain combines TRBV7-3 with TRBJ2-5, with a tentative D call TRBD2 (6 bases). V lost 5 bases and J lost 4, with 17 bases in between. The CDR3 is made up of 15 amino acids. Germline V lookup: CDR1 SGHTA, CDR2 FQGTGA. The CDR3 loop reads CASSVGAGGAETQYF. CDR3 bases: TGTGCCAGCAGCGTAGGAGCCGGAGGGGCAGAGACCCAGTACTTC.

The rearrangement links TRBV27 to TRBJ1-2; no definite D call. V was cut by 4 bases and J by 4 bases, with 10 bases left in between. Germline CDR1 reads MNHEY; CDR2 reads SMNVEV (reference sequence). This CDR3 spans 13 amino acids. The CDR3 reads CASSSAAGYGYTF. The CDR3 DNA reads TGTGCCAGCAGTTCCGCGGCGGGCTATGGCTACACCTTC.

This clonotype occurred many times. V is TRBV7-8 and J is TRBJ2-1; D remains unclear. The CDR3 extends over 15 amino acids. Germline CDR1 and CDR2: SGHVS and FQNEAQ. The V end was cut by 4 bases, the J end by 8 bases, with 18 bases between. CDR3 amino acids: CASSSSVGAGHEQFF. The CDR3 DNA is TGTGCCAGCAGCTCGAGCGTCGGCGCTGGCCATGAGCAGTTCTTC.

This clonotype has more than one count but fewer than ten. V is TRBV27 and J is TRBJ2-4, with D perhaps TRBD2 (7 bases). Trimming left V 3 bases short and J 5 bases short, with 14 bases between. The CDR3 has 15 amino acids. Germline lookup yields CDR1 MNHEY and CDR2 SMNVEV (reference sequence). CDR3 in DNA: TGTGCCAGCAGTTTCGCAGGGGAGGGGGAAAACATTCAGTACTTC. Translation: CASSFAGEGENIQYF.

This chain joins TRBV5-5 and TRBJ2-3; D call uncertain. Germline V lookup: CDR1 SGHKS, CDR2 YYEKEE (reference sequence). The CDR3 runs to 13 residues. The germline V and J ends were trimmed by 7 bases and 0 bases, with 9 bases remaining between them. CDR3 region: CASLRGSTDTQYF. In DNA, the CDR3 is TGTGCCAGCTTAAGAGGCAGCACAGATACGCAGTATTTT.

This chain connects TRBV7-9 to TRBJ2-7; 13 bases align to TRBD2. CDR3 length: 14 residues. J lost 5 bases, V lost 5 bases, and 3 bases had no gene match. CDR1 and CDR2 (germline): SEHNR, FQNEAQ (reference sequence). The CDR3 spells CASSPGTSGNEQYF. The CDR3 coding sequence is TGTGCCAGCAGCCCAGGGACTAGCGGGAACGAGCAGTACTTC.

V usage is TRBV12-3 or TRBV12-4 and J usage is TRBJ2-3; possibly TRBD2 for D (6 bases). V was cut by 2 bases and J by 3 bases, with 12 bases left in between. The CDR3 has 15 residues. The CDR3 nucleotides read TGTGCCAGCAGTTTAACTAGCTTGGAAACAGATACGCAGTATTTT. It translates to CASSLTSLETDTQYF.

The V call is TRBV19, the J call TRBJ1-1, with D perhaps TRBD1 (5 bases). Germline V gene sequence: CDR1 LNHDA, CDR2 SQIVND (reference sequence). Deletions cut 6 bases from V and 3 bases from J, with 17 bases between. This CDR3 is built from 15 residues. This CDR3 reads CASRLTGLTDTEAFF. In nucleotides, the CDR3 is TGTGCCAGTAGACTCACGGGGCTCACTGACACTGAAGCTTTCTTT.

The V call is TRBV7-9, the J call TRBJ2-3, with D maybe TRBD2 (5 bases). V lost 3 bases and J 0 bases, leaving 13 bases between the germline ends. The germline CDR1 and CDR2 sequences are SEHNR and FQNEAQ (reference sequence). The CDR3 is made up of 16 amino acids. The CDR3 reads CASSFEGARSTDTQYF. The CDR3 DNA sequence: TGTGCCAGCAGCTTTGAGGGCGCGCGGAGCACAGATACGCAGTATTTT.

A few counts support this clonotype. This chain connects TRBV7-2 to TRBJ1-3; D remains unclear. Trimming stripped 2 bases from V and 0 bases from J, with 8 bases between. The germline CDR1 and CDR2 sequences are SGHTA and FQGNSA. The CDR3 sequence is 15 residues long. The CDR3 spells CASSLTRFSGNTIYF. In nucleotides, the CDR3 is TGTGCCAGCAGCTTAACAAGGTTCTCTGGAAACACCATATATTTT. Looking up the rest from reference TRBV7-2 and TRBJ1-3 gives the full variable domain: GAGVSQSPSNKVTEKGKDVELRCDPISGHTALYWYRQSLGQGLEFLIYFQGNSAPDKSGLPSDRFSAERTGGSVSTLTIQRTQQEDSAVYLCASSLTRFSGNTIYFGEGSWLTVV.

V usage is TRBV2 and J usage is TRBJ2-3, with 7 bases identical to TRBD2. CDR3 length: 14 amino acids. The ends lost 3 bases at V and 5 bases at J; junction bases unmatched: 5. The germline V gene encodes CDR1 SNHLY and CDR2 FYNNEI. The CDR3 region is CASSDRDYQDTQYF. As DNA, the CDR3 is TGTGCCAGCAGTGACCGGGACTACCAAGATACGCAGTATTTT. The variable domain in full, with the rest retrieved from reference TRBV2 and TRBJ2-3, is EPEVTQTPSHQVTQMGQEVILRCVPISNHLYFYWYRQILGQKVEFLVSFYNNEISEKSEIFDDQFSVERPDGSNFTLKIRSTKLEDSAMYFCASSDRDYQDTQYFGPGTRLTVL.